These 32 T cell receptor beta chains were sequenced from one sample in a study of response to subunit inactivated influenza vaccine. MiXCR, applied by TCRdb to the RT-PCR reads, yields one record per CDR3 protein. The sample has about 530,000 distinct CDR3 sequences; 10% to 15% are singletons. The sample in question was PBMCs from blood, obtained roughly 6 weeks after vaccination. These receptors all come from a man aged 45 to 65 who received an inactivated influenza vaccine.

This clonotype occurred a few times. The gene calls are TRBV29-1 and TRBJ2-3; 8 bases match TRBD2. This CDR3 region has 17 residues. Germline V CDR1 and CDR2: SQVTM, ANQGSEA. V trimming: 8 bases; J trimming: 4 bases; junction bases outside the gene matches: 20. CDR3 nucleotide sequence: TGCAGCCTTTATCACCCTTGGTCGAGCGGGAGCCCAGATACGCAGTATTTT. It translates to CSLYHPWSSGSPDTQYF.

In this sample, this clonotype turned up a few times. The CDR3, as DNA: TGTGCCAGCAGCCCCCAGCCCTCCCGCACAGATACGCAGTATTTT. This sequence encodes CASSPQPSRTDTQYF. The chain carries TRBV9 and TRBJ2-3; no firm D call. Germline V lookup: CDR1 SGDLS, CDR2 YYNGEE. V was clipped by 4 bases and J by 1 base, with 13 bases between them. The CDR3 is 15 amino acids.

The V gene is TRBV25-1, the J gene TRBJ2-1, with 8 bases fitting TRBD2. V shed 3 bases, J shed 6 bases, and the junction held 10 bases outside the gene matches. Germline assignment: CDR1 MGHDK and CDR2 SYGVNS. The CDR3 contains 16 residues. DNA of the CDR3: TGTGCCAGCAGTGAGGTCCAGGCGGGAGGCCCCAATGAGCAGTTCTTC. It yields the protein CASSEVQAGGPNEQFF.

The chain joins TRBV13 to TRBJ2-5; 8 bases fit TRBD2. V lost 3 bases to trimming and J lost 5 bases; unmatched junction nucleotides: 11. CDR1 is PRHDT and CDR2 is FYEKMQ in the germline V gene (reference sequence). The CDR3 totals 16 residues. The CDR3 sequence is CASSLGGLAGGETQYF. CDR3 DNA: TGTGCCAGCAGCTTGGGCGGACTAGCCGGAGGTGAGACCCAGTACTTC.

The DNA for the CDR3 is TGCAGTGCTACGGACAGGGAGGATACGCAGTATTTT. It translates to CSATDREDTQYF. The genes are TRBV20-1 and TRBJ2-3; 8 positions match TRBD1. The CDR3 loop spans 12 amino acids. Germline values: CDR1 DFQATT, CDR2 SNEGSKA (reference sequence). With V trimmed by 4 bases and J by 6 bases, 3 bases remained unmatched.

The rearrangement joins TRBV7-6 to TRBJ2-5; no reliable D call. V was trimmed by 2 bases and J by 3 bases, leaving 16 bases between them. In germline, CDR1 is SGHVS, CDR2 FNYEAQ. The CDR3 spans 16 residues. The CDR3 spells CASSLNRETSEETQYF. CDR3 bases: TGTGCCAGCAGCTTAAATAGAGAGACATCCGAAGAGACCCAGTACTTC.

About this clonotype: A read error is possible here, since a much larger clone lies one base away. The chain links TRBV27 to TRBJ2-3, with 15 bases aligning to TRBD2. CDR1 is MNHEY, CDR2 SMNVEV, per germline (reference sequence). The V gene end was trimmed by 4 bases and the J gene end by 4 bases; junction bases not matched to a gene: 12. The CDR3 length is 19 residues. The chain's CDR3 is CASSSGTSGRTFPSDTQYF. CDR3 bases: TGTGCCAGCAGTTCAGGGACTAGCGGGAGGACCTTCCCCTCAGATACGCAGTATTTT.

With respect to this clonotype: The junction differs from germline at one of its ends, possibly a read error. The chain carries TRBV6-2 or TRBV6-3 and TRBJ2-2; unclear D gene. There are 12 residues in the CDR3. Germline CDR1 is MNHEY and CDR2 is SVGEGT. The CDR3 is CASSHSGGELFF. The CDR3 bases are TGTGCCAGCAGTCACTCGGGCGGGGAGCTGTTTTTT.

V and J are TRBV27 and TRBJ1-2, with D perhaps matching TRBD1 (5 bases). Looked up from germline, CDR1 is MNHEY and CDR2 is SMNVEV (reference sequence). Deletions cut 0 bases from V and 4 bases from J, with 9 bases between. The CDR3 totals 14 residues. CDR3 in amino acids: CASSLSTAPYGYTF. The CDR3 region has the DNA TGTGCCAGCAGTTTATCGACAGCCCCCTATGGCTACACCTTC.

This clonotype was seen a few times. V is TRBV2 and J is TRBJ2-5; possible D gene TRBD2, 5 bases. The ends were cut back, 1 base at V and 5 bases at J, with 11 bases in the middle. Germline loops: CDR1 SNHLY, CDR2 FYNNEI. This CDR3 region has 14 residues. CDR3 region: CASSEVLGGETQYF. Here the CDR3 DNA reads TGTGCCAGCAGTGAAGTCCTAGGCGGGGAGACCCAGTACTTC.

In this sample, this clonotype turned up a few times. The chain combines TRBV12-3 or TRBV12-4 with TRBJ2-7; D is unclear. Trimming stripped 3 bases from V and 2 bases from J, with 11 bases between. The CDR3 extends over 14 amino acids. The CDR3 region is CASSFATSTYEQYF. Here the CDR3 DNA reads TGTGCCAGCAGTTTCGCGACTTCGACCTACGAGCAGTACTTC.

A few counts support this clonotype. This chain joins TRBV5-1 and TRBJ2-3; D remains ambiguous. There are 15 residues in the CDR3. The ends were cut back, 0 bases at V and 0 bases at J, with 8 bases in the middle. CDR1 is SGHRS, CDR2 YFSETQ, per germline. The DNA of the CDR3 is TGCGCCAGCAGCTTGGGGACGCAAAGCACAGATACGCAGTATTTT. This translates into CASSLGTQSTDTQYF.

The genes are TRBV15 and TRBJ1-6; D not resolved. V was trimmed by 4 bases and J by 8 bases, leaving 9 bases between them. This CDR3 is built from 13 residues. Germline CDR1 reads LNHNV; CDR2 reads YYDKDF (reference sequence). CDR3 amino acids: CATSNLIDSPLHF. CDR3 DNA: TGTGCCACCAGCAACTTGATTGATTCACCCCTCCACTTT.

This clonotype has more than one count but fewer than ten. This sequence joins TRBV5-1 and TRBJ2-1; D possibly matches TRBD1 or TRBD2 (6 bases each). V gave up 0 bases and J gave up 4 bases, with 11 bases separating them. This CDR3 contains 15 residues. The germline CDR1 and CDR2 sequences are SGHRS and YFSETQ. CDR3: CASSLAGAAYNEQFF. CDR3 bases: TGCGCCAGCAGCTTGGCGGGGGCAGCTTACAATGAGCAGTTCTTC.

V usage is TRBV10-3 and J usage is TRBJ2-3; 10 bases match TRBD2. Germline V CDR1 and CDR2: ENHRY, SYGVKD. V shed 7 bases, J shed 2 bases, and the junction held 6 bases outside the gene matches. The CDR3 is 15 residues long. CDR3 protein: CAINPAGGNTDTQYF. The CDR3 bases are TGTGCCATCAACCCAGCGGGGGGGAACACAGATACGCAGTATTTT.

The sample holds a few counts of this clonotype. The V gene is TRBV7-2, the J gene TRBJ2-3; TRBD2 is a possible D gene (5 bases). Germline V gene sequence: CDR1 SGHTA, CDR2 FQGNSA. This CDR3 has 15 residues. V lost 3 bases and J lost 0, with 10 bases in between. The CDR3 DNA is TGTGCCAGCAGCTTTTCACGGGGTAGCACAGATACGCAGTATTTT. Protein sequence: CASSFSRGSTDTQYF.

The chain carries TRBV6-6 and TRBJ1-1, with D hard to call. The CDR3 spans 11 residues. Trimming removed 6 bases at V and 12 bases at J, with 14 bases between. Germline assignment: CDR1 MNHNY and CDR2 SVGAGI (reference sequence). The CDR3 region has the DNA TGTGCCAGCAGCCCTGGCCGGGCAACTTTCTTT. The encoded protein is CASSPGRATFF.

This clonotype has a handful of counts. The chain recombines TRBV20-1 with TRBJ2-1; a weak D match, TRBD2 (6 bases). V dropped 4 bases and J dropped 0 bases, with 13 bases sitting between them. Germline-derived CDR1 and CDR2 are DFQATT and SNEGSKA (reference sequence). The CDR3 runs to 15 residues. The CDR3 protein is CSATDGRVSYNEQFF. CDR3 bases: TGCAGTGCTACGGACGGGAGAGTCTCCTACAATGAGCAGTTCTTC.

This clonotype was seen more than once but under ten times. J is TRBJ2-7 and V is TRBV18; D not resolved. With 3 bases removed from V and 2 bases from J, the gap between germline ends came to 5 bases. Germline CDR1 and CDR2: KGHSH and LQKENI. The CDR3 extends over 12 amino acids. The CDR3 here is CASSPVAYEQYF. The CDR3 nucleotides read TGTGCCAGCTCACCGGTAGCCTACGAGCAGTACTTC.

The rearrangement links TRBV7-2 to TRBJ2-1; 14 nucleotides align to TRBD2. The CDR3 sequence is 16 residues long. In germline, CDR1 is SGHTA, CDR2 FQGNSA. The junction had 3 bases not matched to a gene; V was cut back by 6 bases and J by 2 bases. CDR3 region: CASRRTSGGTYNEQFF. As DNA, the CDR3 is TGTGCCAGCAGACGGACTAGCGGGGGGACCTACAATGAGCAGTTCTTC.

This clonotype was counted a few times. The chain employs TRBV4-2 and TRBJ2-1; 13 bases map to TRBD2. This CDR3 is 15 amino acids long. The trim removed 0 bases at V and 8 bases at J, leaving 1 base unmatched. Germline CDR1 and CDR2: LGHNA and YNFKEQ. The DNA of the CDR3 is TGTGCCAGCAGCCAAGAGGGACTAGCGGGATATGAGCAGTTCTTC. Amino acids: CASSQEGLAGYEQFF.

This clonotype was recorded many times. The chain joins TRBV27 to TRBJ2-2, with D possibly being TRBD2 (6 bases). The CDR3 runs to 16 residues. The ends were cut back, 2 bases at V and 6 bases at J, with 16 bases in the middle. Germline V gene data show CDR1 as MNHEY and CDR2 as SMNVEV (reference sequence). This chain's CDR3 is CASSLNWGDEAGELFF. As DNA, the CDR3 is TGTGCCAGCAGTTTAAACTGGGGGGATGAGGCCGGGGAGCTGTTTTTT.

In its sample, this clonotype was seen a few times. The J gene is TRBJ2-7, the V gene TRBV7-8, with 7 bases matching TRBD1. Germline-derived CDR1 and CDR2 are SGHVS and FQNEAQ. The CDR3 runs 14 residues. With V trimmed by 1 base and J by 3 bases, 3 bases remained unmatched. CDR3 in amino acids: CASSLGGQFYEQYF. The CDR3 DNA is TGTGCCAGCAGCTTAGGGGGACAGTTCTACGAGCAGTACTTC.

This clonotype was observed many times. This chain uses TRBV7-9 with TRBJ1-1, with a tentative D call TRBD1 (5 bases). Deletions cut 2 bases from V and 1 base from J, with 8 bases between. Germline V gene lookup returns CDR1 SEHNR and CDR2 FQNEAQ (reference sequence). The CDR3 is made up of 14 amino acids. Written as DNA, the CDR3 is TGTGCCAGCAGCTTACTGACAGAGAACACTGAAGCTTTCTTT. Its protein is CASSLLTENTEAFF.

The chain has TRBV20-1 and TRBJ2-2; 12 positions match TRBD2. Trimming removed 6 bases from V and 4 bases from J; junction bases left unmatched: 3. The germline V gene encodes CDR1 DFQATT and CDR2 SNEGSKA (reference sequence). This CDR3 is built from 14 residues. CDR3 region: CSAATSGGTGELFF. The CDR3 DNA reads as TGCAGTGCAGCGACTAGCGGGGGCACCGGGGAGCTGTTTTTT.

The chain combines TRBV4-1 with TRBJ2-1; D possibly uses TRBD1 or TRBD2 (6 bases each). CDR1 is MGHRA and CDR2 is YSYEKL in the germline V gene. Trimming removed 1 base at V and 10 bases at J, with 14 bases between. The length of the CDR3 is 14 residues. CDR3 protein: CASSQVGGGGEQFF. Written as DNA, the CDR3 is TGCGCCAGCAGCCAAGTCGGCGGAGGGGGGGAGCAGTTCTTC.

A few counts support this clonotype. The chain recombines TRBV10-3 with TRBJ1-1; no reliable D call. CDR1 is ENHRY and CDR2 is SYGVKD in the germline V gene. The CDR3 covers 16 residues. With 0 bases removed from V and 0 bases from J, the gap between germline ends came to 11 bases. The DNA of the CDR3 is TGTGCCATCAGTGAGTCAGGAGGGCAGATGAACACTGAAGCTTTCTTT. Translating gives CAISESGGQMNTEAFF.

V is TRBV5-1 and J is TRBJ2-3; 7 nucleotides agree with TRBD1. Per germline, CDR1 SGHRS and CDR2 YFSETQ. The CDR3 loop spans 15 amino acids. V shed 2 bases, J shed 2 bases, and the junction held 5 bases outside the gene matches. The CDR3 protein is CASSFLTGTTDTQYF. DNA of the CDR3: TGCGCCAGCAGCTTCCTGACAGGGACCACAGATACGCAGTATTTT.

A few counts support this clonotype. The chain joins TRBV7-9 to TRBJ1-1; the D is unclear. In germline, CDR1 is SEHNR, CDR2 FQNEAQ (reference sequence). The CDR3 length is 12 residues. The V and J ends lost 3 bases and 7 bases respectively, with 9 bases between them. This CDR3 reads CASSLGGSEAFF. The CDR3 bases are TGTGCCAGCAGCTTGGGAGGGAGTGAAGCTTTCTTT.

J is TRBJ2-6 and V is TRBV11-1, with 9 bases fitting TRBD1. The CDR3 totals 20 residues. From germline, CDR1 is SGHAT and CDR2 FQDESV (reference sequence). Trimming cost V 1 base and J 0 bases; bases outside gene matches: 10. The CDR3 is CASSLVGKGQGDSGANVLTF. CDR3 nucleotides: TGTGCCAGCAGCTTAGTAGGAAAGGGACAGGGCGACTCTGGGGCCAACGTCCTGACTTTC.

This clonotype has more than one count but fewer than ten. The rearrangement uses TRBV28 and TRBJ1-2, with 7 bases that match TRBD1. Trimming cost V 7 bases and J 2 bases; bases outside gene matches: 4. The CDR3 runs to 13 residues. Germline CDR1 is MDHEN and CDR2 is SYDVKM. CDR3 coding DNA: TGTGCCAGCAAGTCGGGACAGAACTATGGCTACACCTTC. Encoded protein: CASKSGQNYGYTF.

This clonotype has only a few counts. The chain uses TRBV3-1 and TRBJ1-1; D is undetermined. Trimming took 5 bases from V and 4 from J, leaving 11 bases between them. This CDR3 region has 13 residues. Germline lookup yields CDR1 LGHDT and CDR2 YNNKEL (reference sequence). Here the CDR3 reads CASSSPRGTEAFF. In DNA form, the CDR3 reads TGTGCCAGCAGCTCCCCTCGAGGCACTGAAGCTTTCTTT.